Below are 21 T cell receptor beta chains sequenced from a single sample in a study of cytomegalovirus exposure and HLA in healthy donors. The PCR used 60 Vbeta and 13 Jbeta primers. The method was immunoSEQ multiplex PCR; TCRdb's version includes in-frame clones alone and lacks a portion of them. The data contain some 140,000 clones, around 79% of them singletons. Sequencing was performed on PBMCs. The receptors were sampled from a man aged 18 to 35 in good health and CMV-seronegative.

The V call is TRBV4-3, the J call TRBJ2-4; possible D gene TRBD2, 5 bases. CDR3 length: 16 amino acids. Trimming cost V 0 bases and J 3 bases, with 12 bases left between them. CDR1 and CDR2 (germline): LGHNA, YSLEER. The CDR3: CASSQDEGLGKNIQYF. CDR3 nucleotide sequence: TGCGCCAGCAGCCAAGATGAGGGTTTAGGCAAAAACATTCAGTACTTC.

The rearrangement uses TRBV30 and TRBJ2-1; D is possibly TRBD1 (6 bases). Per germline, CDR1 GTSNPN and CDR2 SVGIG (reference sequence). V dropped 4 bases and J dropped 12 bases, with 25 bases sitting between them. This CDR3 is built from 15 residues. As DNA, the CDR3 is TGTGCCTGGAATCCAAGGACAGTACTGGGTTGGGGGCAGTTCTTC. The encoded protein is CAWNPRTVLGWGQFF. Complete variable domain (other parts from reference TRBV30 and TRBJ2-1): SQTIHQWPATLVQPVGSPLSLECTVEGTSNPNLYWYRQAAGRGLQLLFYSVGIGQISSEVPQNLSASRPQDRQFILSSKKLLLSDSGFYLCAWNPRTVLGWGQFFGPGTRLTVL.

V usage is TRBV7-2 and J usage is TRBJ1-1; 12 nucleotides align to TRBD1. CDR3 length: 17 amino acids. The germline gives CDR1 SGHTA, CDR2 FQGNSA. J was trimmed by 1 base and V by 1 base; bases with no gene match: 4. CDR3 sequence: CASSLGDRGLGNTEAFF. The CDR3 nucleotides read TGTGCCAGCAGCTTAGGGGACAGGGGGCTTGGGAACACTGAAGCTTTCTTT.

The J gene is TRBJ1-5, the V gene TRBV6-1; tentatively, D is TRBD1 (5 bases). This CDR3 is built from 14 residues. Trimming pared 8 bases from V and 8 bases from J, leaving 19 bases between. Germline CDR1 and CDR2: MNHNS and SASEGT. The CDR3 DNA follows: TGTGCCAGCGTCTATTCTGGGGCCCGGGAGCCCCAGCATTTT. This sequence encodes CASVYSGAREPQHF.

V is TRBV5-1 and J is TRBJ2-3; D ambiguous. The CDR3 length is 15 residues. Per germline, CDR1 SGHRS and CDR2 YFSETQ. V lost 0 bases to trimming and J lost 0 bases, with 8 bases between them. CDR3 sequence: CASSLGHSSTDTQYF. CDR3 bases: TGCGCCAGCAGCTTGGGACATTCTAGCACAGATACGCAGTATTTT. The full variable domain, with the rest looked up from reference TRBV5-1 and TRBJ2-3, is KAGVTQTPRYLIKTRGQQVTLSCSPISGHRSVSWYQQTPGQGLQFLFEYFSETQRNKGNFPGRFSGRQFSNSRSEMNVSTLELGDSALYLCASSLGHSSTDTQYFGPGTRLTVL.

The CDR3 reads CASSLGQGDTEAFF. CDR3 bases: TGTGCCAGCAGCCTGGGACAGGGGGACACTGAAGCTTTCTTT. The chain employs TRBV2 and TRBJ1-1; 11 bases match TRBD1. The J segment lost 3 bases and the V segment lost 6 bases, leaving 3 bases of the junction unmatched. Germline-derived CDR1 and CDR2 are SNHLY and FYNNEI. The CDR3 loop spans 14 amino acids. Filled out from reference TRBV2 and TRBJ1-1, the complete variable domain reads EPEVTQTPSHQVTQMGQEVILRCVPISNHLYFYWYRQILGQKVEFLVSFYNNEISEKSEIFDDQFSVERPDGSNFTLKIRSTKLEDSAMYFCASSLGQGDTEAFFGQGTRLTVV.

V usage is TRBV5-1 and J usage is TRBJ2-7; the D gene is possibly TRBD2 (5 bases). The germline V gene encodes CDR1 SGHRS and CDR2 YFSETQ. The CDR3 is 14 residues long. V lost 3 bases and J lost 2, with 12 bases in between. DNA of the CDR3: TGCGCCAGCAGCTCCCCTGAGGGTACCTACGAGCAGTACTTC. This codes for CASSSPEGTYEQYF.

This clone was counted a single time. In nucleotides, the CDR3 is TGCAGCGTCCCAACAGGGGTTCGAACTGAAGCTTTCTTT. It encodes CSVPTGVRTEAFF. V and J are TRBV29-1 and TRBJ1-1; 7 positions match TRBD1. The CDR3 extends over 13 amino acids. Per the germline V gene, CDR1 is SQVTM and CDR2 is ANQGSEA. With 6 bases clipped from V and 5 bases from J, the junction kept 9 bases outside the gene matches.

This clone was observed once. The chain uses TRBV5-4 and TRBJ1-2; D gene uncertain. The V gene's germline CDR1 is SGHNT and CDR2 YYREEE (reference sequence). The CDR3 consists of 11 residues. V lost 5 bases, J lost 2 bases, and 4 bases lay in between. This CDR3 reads CASSLNYGYTF. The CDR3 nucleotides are TGTGCCAGCAGTTTAAACTATGGCTACACCTTC.

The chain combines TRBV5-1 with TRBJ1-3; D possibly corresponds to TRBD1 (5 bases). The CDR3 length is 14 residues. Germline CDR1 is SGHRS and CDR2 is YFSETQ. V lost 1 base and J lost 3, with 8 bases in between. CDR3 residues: CASSLSGYGNTIYF. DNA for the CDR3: TGCGCCAGCAGCTTGTCAGGGTATGGAAACACCATATATTTT. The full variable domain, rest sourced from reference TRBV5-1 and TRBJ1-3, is KAGVTQTPRYLIKTRGQQVTLSCSPISGHRSVSWYQQTPGQGLQFLFEYFSETQRNKGNFPGRFSGRQFSNSRSEMNVSTLELGDSALYLCASSLSGYGNTIYFGEGSWLTVV.

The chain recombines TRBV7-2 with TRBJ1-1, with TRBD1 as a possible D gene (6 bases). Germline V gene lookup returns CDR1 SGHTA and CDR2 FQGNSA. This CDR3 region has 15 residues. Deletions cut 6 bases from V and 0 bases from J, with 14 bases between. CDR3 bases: TGTGCCAGCAGTTTCACAGGGAATATGAACACTGAAGCTTTCTTT. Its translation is CASSFTGNMNTEAFF.

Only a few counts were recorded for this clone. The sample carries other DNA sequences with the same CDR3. CDR3 bases: TGTGCCAGCAGTTACTTGACAGGGGGCGGAAAGACCCAGTACTTC. It codes for CASSYLTGGGKTQYF. The rearrangement uses TRBV6-5 and TRBJ2-5, with TRBD1 matching over 10 bases. The J segment lost 6 bases and the V segment lost 1 base, leaving 5 bases of the junction unmatched. Germline CDR1 and CDR2: MNHEY and SVGAGI. The CDR3 spans 15 residues.

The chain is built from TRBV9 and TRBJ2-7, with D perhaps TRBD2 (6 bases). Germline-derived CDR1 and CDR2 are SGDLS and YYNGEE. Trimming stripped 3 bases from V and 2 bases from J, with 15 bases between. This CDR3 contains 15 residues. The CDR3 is CASSASGTPAYEQYF. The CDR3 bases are TGTGCCAGCAGCGCCTCCGGGACTCCAGCCTACGAGCAGTACTTC. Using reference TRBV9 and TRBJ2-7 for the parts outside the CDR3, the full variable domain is DSGVTQTPKHLITATGQRVTLRCSPRSGDLSVYWYQQSLDQGLQFLIQYYNGEERAKGNILERFSAQQFPDLHSELNLSSLELGDSALYFCASSASGTPAYEQYFGPGTRLTVT.

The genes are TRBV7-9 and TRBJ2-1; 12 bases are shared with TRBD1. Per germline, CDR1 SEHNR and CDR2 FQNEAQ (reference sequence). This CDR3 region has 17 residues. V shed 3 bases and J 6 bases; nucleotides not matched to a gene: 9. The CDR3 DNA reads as TGTGCCAGCAGCTTGGATTTAGGGACAGGGGGCCTCAATGAGCAGTTCTTC. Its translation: CASSLDLGTGGLNEQFF. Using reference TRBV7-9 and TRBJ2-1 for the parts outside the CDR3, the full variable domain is DTGVSQNPRHKITKRGQNVTFRCDPISEHNRLYWYRQTLGQGPEFLTYFQNEAQLEKSRLLSDRFSAERPKGSFSTLEIQRTEQGDSAMYLCASSLDLGTGGLNEQFFGPGTRLTVL.

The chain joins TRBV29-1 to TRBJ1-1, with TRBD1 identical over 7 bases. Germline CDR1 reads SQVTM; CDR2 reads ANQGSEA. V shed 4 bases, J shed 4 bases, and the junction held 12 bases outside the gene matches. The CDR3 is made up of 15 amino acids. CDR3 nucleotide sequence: TGCAGCGTTGGACAGGGCGAAGGAGAGGGCACTGAAGCTTTCTTT. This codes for CSVGQGEGEGTEAFF.

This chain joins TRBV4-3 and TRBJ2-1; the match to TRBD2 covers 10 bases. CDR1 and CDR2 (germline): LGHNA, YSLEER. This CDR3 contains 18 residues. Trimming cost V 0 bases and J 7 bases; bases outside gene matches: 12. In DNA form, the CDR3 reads TGCGCCAGCAGCCAAGACCCCACCAGCGGGGGGGCCGGTAATGAGCAGTTCTTC. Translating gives CASSQDPTSGGAGNEQFF.

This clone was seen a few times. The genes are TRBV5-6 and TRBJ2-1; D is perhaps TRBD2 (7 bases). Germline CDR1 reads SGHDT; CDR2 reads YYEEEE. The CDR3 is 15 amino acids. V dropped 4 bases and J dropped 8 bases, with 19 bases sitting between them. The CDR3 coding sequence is TGTGCCAGCAGCCCTGCCGGGGGGCCGTATGATGAGCAGTTCTTC. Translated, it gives CASSPAGGPYDEQFF.

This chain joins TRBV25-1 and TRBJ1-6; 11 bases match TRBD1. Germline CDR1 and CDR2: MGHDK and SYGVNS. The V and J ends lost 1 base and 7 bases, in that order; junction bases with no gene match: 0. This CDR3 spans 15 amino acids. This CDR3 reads CASSEWDRGNSPLHF. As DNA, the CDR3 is TGTGCCAGCAGTGAATGGGACAGGGGGAATTCACCCCTCCACTTT.

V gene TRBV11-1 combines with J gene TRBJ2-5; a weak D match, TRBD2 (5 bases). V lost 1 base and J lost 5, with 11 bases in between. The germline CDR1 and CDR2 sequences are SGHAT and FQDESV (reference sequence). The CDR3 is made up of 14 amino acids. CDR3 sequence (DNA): TGTGCCAGCAGCTTAGGAGGGAGTTGGGAGACCCAGTACTTC. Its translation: CASSLGGSWETQYF.

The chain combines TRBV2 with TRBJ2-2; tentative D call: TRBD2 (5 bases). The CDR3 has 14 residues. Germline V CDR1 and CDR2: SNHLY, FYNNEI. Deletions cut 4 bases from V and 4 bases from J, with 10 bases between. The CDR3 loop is CASSGRAGTGELFF. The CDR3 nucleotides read TGTGCCAGCAGTGGAAGGGCGGGCACCGGGGAGCTGTTTTTT.

The CDR3 protein is CASSRDRATIYYEQYF. Here the CDR3 DNA reads TGTGCCAGCAGTCGGGACAGGGCAACCATCTACTACGAGCAGTACTTC. The V gene is TRBV27, the J gene TRBJ2-7; TRBD1 matches at 9 bases. Germline V gene lookup returns CDR1 MNHEY and CDR2 SMNVEV (reference sequence). V shed 5 bases, J shed 3 bases, and the junction held 11 bases outside the gene matches. The CDR3 runs to 16 residues.